A selection of T cell receptor beta chains follows, all from one sample in a study of shared clonotypes between healthy human individuals. TCRdb keeps only in-frame clones here, not all; method: immunoSEQ multiplex PCR. The repertoire holds about 2 million clones, with 85% to 95% as singletons. Sequencing was carried out using naive CD4+ T cells sorted from blood. These receptors originate from a young man in good health. CDR3s include the opening cysteine and the closing phenylalanine or tryptophan. Where a row states a size, it is once, few, many or the class of an expanded clone; other rows omit it.

V gene: TRBV10-3
clone size: -
CDR3 protein: CAISENPAANEKLFF

V gene: TRBV10-3
clone size: -
CDR3 protein: CAIGTGLKETQYF

V gene: TRBV28
clone size: -
CDR3 protein: CASSLPVGAGTDYGYTF

V gene: TRBV7-7
clone size: -
CDR3 protein: CASKHFGGRGYNEQFF

V gene: TRBV30
clone size: -
CDR3 protein: CAWTQGMNTEAFF

V gene: TRBV28
clone size: -
CDR3 protein: CASSWGQNYGYTF

V gene: TRBV19
clone size: -
CDR3 protein: CASTRAGQGQYEQYF

V gene: TRBV7-8
clone size: -
CDR3 protein: CASSFGTDGQPQHF

V gene: TRBV7-2
clone size: -
CDR3 protein: CASSSPSASGTLRTGELFF

V gene: TRBV25-1
clone size: -
CDR3 protein: CASSQRDVGDTEAFF

V gene: TRBV10-3
clone size: -
CDR3 protein: CAISLQGNQPQHF

V gene: TRBV30
clone size: -
CDR3 protein: CAWSRERILAGGPREQYF

V gene: TRBV5-4
clone size: -
CDR3 protein: CASSLVGGTELAGELFF

V gene: TRBV7-8
clone size: -
CDR3 protein: CASSLAGSGNEQFF

V gene: TRBV30
clone size: -
CDR3 protein: CAWSRQGNTIYF

V gene: TRBV27
clone size: -
CDR3 protein: CASSRTVQVNNEKLFF

V gene: TRBV7-9
clone size: -
CDR3 protein: CASSPGLAGGETQYF

V gene: TRBV12-5
clone size: -
CDR3 protein: CASGLDPGGAPGKLFF

V gene: TRBV4-1
clone size: -
CDR3 protein: CASSQDWAATEYEQYF

V gene: TRBV6-6
clone size: -
CDR3 protein: CASSYSVSSGQYF

V gene: TRBV5-1
clone size: -
CDR3 protein: CASSLGSNLYAKNIQYF

V gene: TRBV7-2
clone size: -
CDR3 protein: CASSLGRVGDYGYTF

V gene: TRBV29-1
clone size: once
CDR3 protein: CSVFRDDKPNTEAFF